This TCR beta chain was identified in a study of blood T cell repertoires in COVID-19. Study in general: Acute-phase and convalescent COVID-19 samples originated in the United States, Italy and Spain.

Participants were aged about 18 to 89 years from 20 to 30 US areas. Germline CDR1 and CDR2: WSHSY and SAAADI. J gave up 6 bases and V 11 bases, and 9 bases lay outside the gene matches. The CDR3 runs 13 residues. This clone was counted a few times. Generated by immunoSEQ multiplex PCR, the TCRdb table keeps only in-frame clones and is missing some. Among approximately 400,000 clones listed, about 87% were seen once. The V gene is TRBV10-2, the J gene TRBJ1-5; 8 nucleotides line up with TRBD1. This receptor was obtained from a man aged 25-45 years who had recovered from COVID-19. Sequenced sample: PBMCs or T cells enriched from blood (not recorded which). In DNA form, the CDR3 reads TGCGCCTCAGGAGGTGGACAGGGTCAGCCCCAGCATTTT. This gives the protein CASGGGQGQPQHF.